The 28 T cell receptor beta chains below come from one sample, sequenced in a study of CD4 T cells in relation to SARS-CoV-2 and coronaviruses (dated by TCRdb to about 2021). CD4+ T cells from unexposed donors were collected before the COVID-19 pandemic (2011-2018). After around eleven days of culture, CD4+ T cells were isolated with the EasySep CD4+ T cell isolation kit. Library preparation used the immunoSEQ multiplex PCR assay. This immuneACCESS table, as held by TCRdb, lists in-frame sequences with V and J called but not all clones. Of the missing ones, under half trace to an unresolved V gene in checked studies; the others have no known cause. For this sample the table gives roughly 17,000 clones, of which 77% were detected only once. The ten largest clones take up under 35% of the sample. These receptors have no identified antigens. The sequenced material came from CD4+ T cells from PBMCs, cultured in vitro. The receptor source for this set is a human donor in good health.

V and J are TRBV4-1 and TRBJ2-1; D might be TRBD2 (6 bases). The CDR3 loop spans 16 amino acids. The germline V and J ends were trimmed by 2 bases and 3 bases, with 14 bases remaining between them. Germline V gene sequence: CDR1 MGHRA, CDR2 YSYEKL. CDR3 region: CASSQSLGGIYNEQFF. In nucleotides, the CDR3 is TGCGCCAGCAGCCAAAGCCTAGGCGGGATCTACAATGAGCAGTTCTTC.

The rearrangement links TRBV5-4 to TRBJ1-1, with 10 bases identical to TRBD1. V was pared by 6 bases and J by 6 bases, with 8 bases of the junction left unmatched. This CDR3 has 14 residues. The germline gives CDR1 SGHNT, CDR2 YYREEE (reference sequence). For the CDR3, the DNA is TGTGCCAGCACCCTCGACAGGGGGCGCGCTGAAGCTTTCTTT. It encodes CASTLDRGRAEAFF. Variable domain in full (rest from reference TRBV5-4 and TRBJ1-1): ETGVTQSPTHLIKTRGQQVTLRCSSQSGHNTVSWYQQALGQGPQFIFQYYREEENGRGNFPPRFSGLQFPNYSSELNVNALELDDSALYLCASTLDRGRAEAFFGQGTRLTVV.

This clone showed up just a few times. The rearrangement links TRBV7-7 to TRBJ2-5, with D tentatively TRBD2 (6 bases). The germline V gene has CDR1 SSHAT and CDR2 FNYEAQ (reference sequence). Trimming took off 5 bases at V and 4 bases at J, with 17 bases between the two ends. The CDR3 consists of 15 residues. The CDR3 is CASSQSTTGRETQYF. The CDR3 coding sequence is TGTGCCAGCAGCCAAAGTACGACCGGGAGAGAGACCCAGTACTTC.

The chain joins TRBV3-1 (or the pseudogene TRBV3-2) to TRBJ2-7, with unresolved D. Trimming took off 2 bases at V and 9 bases at J, with 14 bases between the two ends. This CDR3 has 13 amino acids. Germline CDR1 and CDR2: LGHDT and YNNKEL (reference sequence). Written as DNA, the CDR3 is TGTGCCAGCAGCCAAAATAAGCAAACCCTGCAGTACTTC. As protein: CASSQNKQTLQYF.

The chain carries TRBV4-1 and TRBJ2-7; TRBD1 agrees at 7 bases. This CDR3 is built from 15 residues. Per the germline V gene, CDR1 is MGHRA and CDR2 is YSYEKL. Unmatched junction bases numbered 8, after V lost 0 bases and J lost 6 bases. This CDR3 is CASSQEVTGDSEQYF. CDR3 DNA sequence: TGCGCCAGCAGCCAAGAAGTTACAGGGGACAGCGAGCAGTACTTC.

The J gene is TRBJ1-3, the V gene TRBV30; 7 positions match TRBD1. V lost 4 bases to trimming and J lost 2 bases; unmatched junction nucleotides: 11. There are 16 residues in the CDR3. Germline lookup yields CDR1 GTSNPN and CDR2 SVGIG (reference sequence). The chain's CDR3 is CAWTTPGGGTGNTIYF. Written as DNA, the CDR3 is TGTGCCTGGACCACACCAGGGGGGGGCACTGGAAACACCATATATTTT.

CDR3 loop: CATSRDLADYNEQFF. CDR3 nucleotide sequence: TGTGCCACCAGCAGAGATCTGGCGGATTACAATGAGCAGTTCTTC. The V gene is TRBV15, the J gene TRBJ2-1; D is ambiguous. Trimming removed 0 bases at V and 4 bases at J, with 10 bases between. This CDR3 has 15 amino acids. The V gene's germline CDR1 is LNHNV and CDR2 YYDKDF (reference sequence). Based on the CDR3 plus reference TRBV15 and TRBJ2-1, the full variable domain is DAMVIQNPRYQVTQFGKPVTLSCSQTLNHNVMYWYQQKSSQAPKLLFHYYDKDFNNEADTPDNFQSRRPNTSFCFLDIRSPGLGDTAMYLCATSRDLADYNEQFFGPGTRLTVL.

The V call is TRBV11-2, the J call TRBJ1-5; TRBD1 is a possible D gene (5 bases). The V end lost 0 bases, the J end lost 0 bases, and 12 bases lay between the germline ends. The CDR3 contains 17 residues. In germline, CDR1 is SGHAT, CDR2 FQNNGV. Written as DNA, the CDR3 is TGTGCCAGCAGCTTAGACGGGACGGGCTATAGCAATCAGCCCCAGCATTTT. Translation: CASSLDGTGYSNQPQHF.

J is TRBJ2-7 and V is TRBV3-1 (or the pseudogene TRBV3-2), with D tentatively TRBD1 or TRBD2 (6 bases each). Germline lookup yields CDR1 LGHDT and CDR2 YNNKEL (reference sequence). The CDR3 has 14 amino acids. V lost 3 bases and J lost 7, with 16 bases in between. The CDR3: CASSQSSGAREQYF. CDR3 coding DNA: TGTGCCAGCAGCCAGTCCTCGGGGGCGAGGGAGCAGTACTTC.

V is TRBV12-3 or TRBV12-4 and J is TRBJ1-5; D is possibly TRBD1 (5 bases). The V gene lost 7 bases and the J gene lost 1 base, with 8 bases spanning the gap. CDR3 length: 13 residues. In DNA, the CDR3 is TGTGCCAGCACCGGACAAAGCAATCAGCCCCAGCATTTT. Translation: CASTGQSNQPQHF.

The CDR3 protein is CASSSTASTDTQYF. CDR3 nucleotides: TGCGCCAGCAGCTCCACAGCTAGCACAGATACGCAGTATTTT. The gene calls are TRBV5-1 and TRBJ2-3; no reliable D call. This CDR3 has 14 amino acids. Germline values: CDR1 SGHRS, CDR2 YFSETQ. V dropped 3 bases and J dropped 0 bases, with 8 bases sitting between them.

V is TRBV27 and J is TRBJ1-5; 8 bases agree with TRBD1. V gave up 6 bases and J gave up 1 base; unmatched junction bases: 5. The CDR3 length is 15 residues. Germline loops: CDR1 MNHEY, CDR2 SMNVEV (reference sequence). CDR3 coding DNA: TGTGCCAGCAGGCGCGGACAGGGAAGCAATCAGCCCCAGCATTTT. Translated: CASRRGQGSNQPQHF.

This rearrangement joins TRBV4-1 to TRBJ2-7; 7 positions match TRBD2. With 0 bases clipped from V and 5 bases from J, the junction kept 7 bases outside the gene matches. Looked up from germline, CDR1 is MGHRA and CDR2 is YSYEKL. The CDR3 totals 15 residues. CDR3 in DNA: TGCGCCAGCAGCCAAGATCCACTAGCGCTAGACGAGCAGTACTTC. It translates to CASSQDPLALDEQYF.

This chain links TRBV5-1 with TRBJ2-1, with 8 nucleotides matching TRBD2. CDR3 size: 15 residues. V shed 0 bases, J shed 4 bases, and the junction held 3 bases outside the gene matches. CDR1 is SGHRS, CDR2 YFSETQ, per germline. The CDR3 bases are TGCGCCAGCAGCTTGGGTAGCGGGGTATACAATGAGCAGTTCTTC. Its translation is CASSLGSGVYNEQFF.

This chain links TRBV5-1 with TRBJ2-7; TRBD1 aligns across 8 bases. The V segment lost 3 bases and the J segment 2 bases; nucleotides outside the gene matches: 4. Germline V gene data show CDR1 as SGHRS and CDR2 as YFSETQ. This CDR3 spans 14 amino acids. CDR3 sequence: CASSWRGQAYEQYF. The CDR3 bases are TGCGCCAGCAGCTGGCGGGGACAGGCCTACGAGCAGTACTTC.

CDR3 amino acids: CASSLDPQGSSTDTQYF. The DNA of the CDR3 is TGCGCCAGCAGCTTGGACCCTCAAGGCAGTAGCACAGATACGCAGTATTTT. This rearrangement joins TRBV5-1 to TRBJ2-3; D not certain. Deletions cut 0 bases from V and 0 bases from J, with 14 bases between. The CDR3 extends over 17 amino acids. The germline gives CDR1 SGHRS, CDR2 YFSETQ.

The rearrangement uses TRBV13 and TRBJ2-7; D not certain. From germline, CDR1 is PRHDT and CDR2 FYEKMQ (reference sequence). With 1 base removed from V and 3 bases from J, the gap between germline ends came to 7 bases. This CDR3 region has 13 residues. The CDR3 sequence is CASSLVSGYEQYF. The DNA for the CDR3 is TGTGCCAGCAGCTTAGTGTCAGGCTACGAGCAGTACTTC.

The count of this clone is one. The rearrangement uses TRBV6-6 and TRBJ1-5; no reliable D call. This CDR3 is 13 amino acids long. The V end lost 3 bases, the J end lost 4 bases, and 7 bases lay between the germline ends. The germline gives CDR1 MNHNY, CDR2 SVGAGI (reference sequence). The CDR3 DNA reads TGTGCCAGCAGTTATCTGGGAAATCAGCCCCAGCATTTT. Its protein product is CASSYLGNQPQHF.

The rearrangement links TRBV19 to TRBJ2-1; D gene ambiguous. CDR1 and CDR2 (germline): LNHDA, SQIVND (reference sequence). This CDR3 comprises 16 residues. The V end lost 0 bases, the J end lost 4 bases, and 13 bases lay between the germline ends. This chain's CDR3 is CASSIDPRLQYNEQFF. CDR3 DNA sequence: TGTGCCAGTAGTATAGATCCTCGGCTACAGTACAATGAGCAGTTCTTC. The full variable domain, with the rest looked up from reference TRBV19 and TRBJ2-1, is DGGITQSPKYLFRKEGQNVTLSCEQNLNHDAMYWYRQDPGQGLRLIYYSQIVNDFQKGDIAEGYSVSREKKESFPLTVTSAQKNPTAFYLCASSIDPRLQYNEQFFGPGTRLTVL.

The V call is TRBV10-3, the J call TRBJ2-7; 8 nucleotides line up with TRBD2. This CDR3 has 14 amino acids. The germline gives CDR1 ENHRY, CDR2 SYGVKD. Trimming removed 6 bases from V and 5 bases from J; junction bases left unmatched: 9. CDR3 coding DNA: TGTGCCATCAGGGAGAGACTAGCGTCTAACGAGCAGTACTTC. Residues: CAIRERLASNEQYF.

A few counts support this clone. J is TRBJ2-1 and V is TRBV5-1, with D possibly called TRBD1 or TRBD2 (5 bases each). In germline, CDR1 is SGHRS, CDR2 YFSETQ. V dropped 4 bases and J dropped 7 bases, with 21 bases sitting between them. The CDR3 loop spans 16 amino acids. The CDR3 DNA reads TGCGCCAGCAGCCTTCCGAGGGCGGTTAGACAGAATGAGCAGTTCTTC. It encodes CASSLPRAVRQNEQFF.

This chain's CDR3 is CATSDSGSPSYNEQFF. CDR3 nucleotides: TGTGCCACCAGTGATAGCGGGAGTCCCTCCTACAATGAGCAGTTCTTC. V is TRBV24-1 and J is TRBJ2-1; TRBD2 matches at 8 bases. The CDR3 has 16 amino acids. V shed 3 bases, J shed 0 bases, and the junction held 3 bases outside the gene matches. CDR1 is KGHDR, CDR2 SFDVKD, per germline.

The J gene is TRBJ2-5, the V gene TRBV10-2, with 8 bases aligning to TRBD1. Germline V gene data show CDR1 as WSHSY and CDR2 as SAAADI. The ends lost 4 bases at V and 2 bases at J; junction bases unmatched: 0. The CDR3 is 13 residues long. The CDR3 is CASSGTGQETQYF. The CDR3 DNA sequence: TGCGCCAGCAGTGGGACAGGGCAAGAGACCCAGTACTTC.

The chain combines TRBV28 with TRBJ2-7, with D unclear. The CDR3 runs 12 residues. Between the trimmed V and J ends, which lost 6 bases and 4 bases, there was a span of 10 bases. The germline V gene encodes CDR1 MDHEN and CDR2 SYDVKM. The CDR3 reads CASRGQWYEQYF. The CDR3 nucleotides read TGTGCCAGCAGAGGTCAATGGTACGAGCAGTACTTC.

The V and J genes are TRBV6-5 and TRBJ2-7; D is undetermined. The germline V and J ends were trimmed by 6 bases and 5 bases, with 14 bases remaining between them. This CDR3 contains 13 residues. Looked up from germline, CDR1 is MNHEY and CDR2 is SVGAGI. The CDR3 coding sequence is TGTGCCAGCAGCCCCATTGACCGAAACGAGCAGTACTTC. Translation gives CASSPIDRNEQYF.

This sequence joins TRBV12-5 and TRBJ2-5; 9 bases agree with TRBD1. V gave up 5 bases and J gave up 4 bases; unmatched junction bases: 5. Germline CDR1 is LGHNT and CDR2 is FRNRAP. The CDR3 extends over 14 amino acids. This CDR3 is CASGRGQGSETQYF. Written as DNA, the CDR3 is TGTGCTAGTGGTAGGGGACAGGGATCAGAGACCCAGTACTTC.

The chain combines TRBV20-1 with TRBJ2-1, with D perhaps matching TRBD2 (6 bases). CDR3 length: 11 residues. The V gene's germline CDR1 is DFQATT and CDR2 SNEGSKA (reference sequence). V was cut by 6 bases and J by 16 bases, with 19 bases left in between. CDR3: CSADTGTASFF. Written as DNA, the CDR3 is TGCAGTGCGGACACCGGGACTGCTTCTTTCTTC.

The chain employs TRBV19 and TRBJ1-1; tentatively, D is TRBD1 (5 bases). This CDR3 has 15 residues. V dropped 4 bases and J dropped 1 base, with 13 bases sitting between them. In germline, CDR1 is LNHDA, CDR2 SQIVND (reference sequence). DNA of the CDR3: TGTGCCAGTAGTACCCGGACAAGAGGGAACACTGAAGCTTTCTTT. It specifies CASSTRTRGNTEAFF.